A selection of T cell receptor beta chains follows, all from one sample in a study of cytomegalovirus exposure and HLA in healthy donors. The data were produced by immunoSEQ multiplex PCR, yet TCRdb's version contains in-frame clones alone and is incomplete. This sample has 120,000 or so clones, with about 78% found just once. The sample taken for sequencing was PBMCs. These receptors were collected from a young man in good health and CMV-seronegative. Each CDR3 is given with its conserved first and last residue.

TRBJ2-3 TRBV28 CASSPDRSTDTQYF
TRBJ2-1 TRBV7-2 CASSLEGQTNNEQFF
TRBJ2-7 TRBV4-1 CASSQEHRGGEQYF
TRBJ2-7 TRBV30 CAWSGQSYEQYF
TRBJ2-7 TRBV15 CATSRVGGFYEQYF
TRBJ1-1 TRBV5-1 CASSRGMNTEAFF
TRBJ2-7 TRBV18 CASSPTKLYGFYEQYF
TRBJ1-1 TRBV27 CASSLIDRTGPRTEAFF
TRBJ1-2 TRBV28 CASSLRTGAYGYTF
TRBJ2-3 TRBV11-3 CASGRGSGGPDTQYF
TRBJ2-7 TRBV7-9 CASSLGLYGLTYEQYF
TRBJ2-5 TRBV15 CATRREINILETQYF
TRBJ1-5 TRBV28 CASSLWAGNVQPQHF
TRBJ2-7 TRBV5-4 CASSKRGTHEQYF
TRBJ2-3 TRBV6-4 CASSPGKGGRTDTQYF
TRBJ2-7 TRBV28 CASSVGLAVSYEQYF
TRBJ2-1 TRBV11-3 CASSFGRVNEQFF
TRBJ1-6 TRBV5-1 CASSFTGGNSPLHF
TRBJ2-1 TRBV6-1 CASPDSLYNEQFF
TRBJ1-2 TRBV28 CASRNTPGQGIYTF
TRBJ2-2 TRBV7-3 CASSPLNTGELFF
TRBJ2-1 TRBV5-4 CASSLVGLNEQFF
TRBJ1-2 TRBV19 CAGQTQPYGYTF
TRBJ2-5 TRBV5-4 CASSPQSGQGQETQYF
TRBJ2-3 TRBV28 CASISRTATDTQYF
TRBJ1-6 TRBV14 CASSQTGHSPLHF
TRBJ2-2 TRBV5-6 CASSWGQGGTGELFF
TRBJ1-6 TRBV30 CAWTKTRTGGTYNSPLHF
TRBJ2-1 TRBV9 CASSSSSGGDEQFF
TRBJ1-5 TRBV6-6 CASSQSPGWGNQPQHF
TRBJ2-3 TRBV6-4 CASSTGTSGTDTQYF
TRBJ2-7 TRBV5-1 CASSNGRDSKQYF
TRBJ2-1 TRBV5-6 CASSFPQGEQFF
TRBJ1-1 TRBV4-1 CASSQVSRALKAFF